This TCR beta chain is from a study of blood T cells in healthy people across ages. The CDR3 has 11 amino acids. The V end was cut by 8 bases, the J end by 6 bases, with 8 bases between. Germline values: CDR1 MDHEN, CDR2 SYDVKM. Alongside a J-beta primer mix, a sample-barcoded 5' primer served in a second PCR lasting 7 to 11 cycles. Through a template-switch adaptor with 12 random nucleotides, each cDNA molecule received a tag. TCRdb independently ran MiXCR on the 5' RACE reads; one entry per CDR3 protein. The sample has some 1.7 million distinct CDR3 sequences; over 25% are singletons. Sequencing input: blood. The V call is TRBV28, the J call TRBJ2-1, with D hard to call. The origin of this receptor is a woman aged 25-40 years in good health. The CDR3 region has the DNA TGTGCCAGCCGGGCCGTCAATGAGCAGTTCTTC. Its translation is CASRAVNEQFF.